What follows are 27 T cell receptor beta chains derived from one specimen sequenced in a study of graft-versus-host responses after intestinal transplantation. Clones were read by immunoSEQ multiplex PCR, and TCRdb kept only the in-frame ones, dropping some. The table has about 86,000 clones, 88% seen once; the top ten hold more than 0.25%. No antigen is known for these receptors. Sample: unstimulated CD4+ T cells sorted from spleen or lymph node cells, taken before transplant. These receptors all come from a human donor who was the organ donor for an intestinal transplant.

The rearrangement joins TRBV9 to TRBJ2-5; 7 bases are a match to TRBD1. The CDR3 runs to 16 residues. J gave up 2 bases and V 0 bases, and 7 bases lay outside the gene matches. The germline V gene encodes CDR1 SGDLS and CDR2 YYNGEE. The CDR3 protein is CASSVGPGQSQETQYF. Written as DNA, the CDR3 is TGTGCCAGCAGCGTAGGGCCGGGACAGAGTCAAGAGACCCAGTACTTC.

This chain joins TRBV29-1 and TRBJ1-2; weak D call: TRBD1 (6 bases). Germline CDR1 and CDR2: SQVTM and ANQGSEA. The CDR3 consists of 11 residues. The CDR3 DNA follows: TGCAACAGACCAGGGGTCTATGGCTACACCTTC. Its protein product is CNRPGVYGYTF.

The rearrangement uses TRBV28 and TRBJ2-3, with 15 bases identical to TRBD2. With V trimmed by 7 bases and J by 6 bases, 14 bases remained unmatched. Germline V gives CDR1 MDHEN, CDR2 SYDVKM. The CDR3 runs 18 residues. The CDR3 coding sequence is TGTGCCAGCAACACTAGGACTAGCGGGAGGGGGGTAGCTGATACGCAGTATTTT. As protein: CASNTRTSGRGVADTQYF.

The rearrangement links TRBV28 to TRBJ2-7, with TRBD2 matching over 9 bases. Germline CDR1 MDHEN, CDR2 SYDVKM. The length of the CDR3 is 16 residues. J gave up 2 bases and V 6 bases, and 11 bases lay outside the gene matches. The CDR3 loop is CASSSISGRLTYEQYF. CDR3 DNA sequence: TGTGCCAGCAGCTCGATTAGCGGGAGACTAACCTACGAGCAGTACTTC.

This clone was recorded a few times. The chain uses TRBV5-1 and TRBJ2-5, with D perhaps matching TRBD2 (6 bases). Germline values: CDR1 SGHRS, CDR2 YFSETQ. This CDR3 spans 16 amino acids. Trimming shortened V by 0 bases and J by 5 bases, and 17 bases separated the two germline ends. The chain's CDR3 is CASSLALAPSAETQYF. The CDR3 bases are TGCGCCAGCAGCTTGGCACTAGCTCCCAGTGCGGAGACCCAGTACTTC.

The rearrangement joins TRBV7-8 to TRBJ1-2; D may be TRBD1 (6 bases). Germline V gives CDR1 SGHVS, CDR2 FQNEAQ. This CDR3 spans 13 amino acids. The V gene lost 3 bases and the J gene lost 6 bases, with 11 bases spanning the gap. This CDR3 is CASSFGNRDGYTF. In DNA form, the CDR3 reads TGTGCCAGCAGCTTCGGTAACAGGGATGGCTACACCTTC.

This chain's CDR3 is CASNMVFGGELFF. For the CDR3, the DNA is TGTGCCAGCAATATGGTGTTCGGCGGGGAGCTGTTTTTT. This sequence joins TRBV27 and TRBJ2-2; D is ambiguous. Deletions cut 7 bases from V and 7 bases from J, with 13 bases between. This CDR3 spans 13 amino acids. Germline V gives CDR1 MNHEY, CDR2 SMNVEV (reference sequence).

This clone was detected once. The V call is TRBV19, the J call TRBJ2-1, with D perhaps matching TRBD2 (5 bases). Germline V lookup: CDR1 LNHDA, CDR2 SQIVND (reference sequence). The V and J ends lost 1 base and 4 bases respectively, with 5 bases between them. The CDR3 consists of 13 residues. The CDR3 DNA is TGTGCCAGTAGTATAGCGGGGTACAATGAGCAGTTCTTC. Translated, it gives CASSIAGYNEQFF.

The J gene is TRBJ2-3, the V gene TRBV7-6; TRBD2 aligns across 8 bases. Per the germline V gene, CDR1 is SGHVS and CDR2 is FNYEAQ. V lost 5 bases and J lost 8; bases outside the gene matches: 6. There are 13 residues in the CDR3. In nucleotides, the CDR3 is TGTGCCAGCAGCCCCGGGACTAGAAGTACGCAGTATTTT. It translates to CASSPGTRSTQYF. Filled out from reference TRBV7-6 and TRBJ2-3, the complete variable domain reads GAGVSQSPRYKVTKRGQDVALRCDPISGHVSLYWYRQALGQGPEFLTYFNYEAQQDKSGLPNDRFSAERPEGSISTLTIQRTEQRDSAMYRCASSPGTRSTQYFGPGTRLTVL.

The sample holds one count of this clone. The chain combines TRBV11-3 with TRBJ2-5; TRBD2 matches 12 bases. The CDR3 is 16 residues long. CDR1 is SGHNT and CDR2 is YENEEA in the germline V gene. Losses at the gene ends were 2 bases for V and 3 bases for J; bases not matched to a gene: 4. The CDR3 protein is CASSLFGLAGKETQYF. The CDR3, as DNA: TGTGCCAGCAGCTTATTCGGACTAGCGGGGAAAGAGACCCAGTACTTC.

The chain links TRBV5-1 to TRBJ1-2; TRBD1 matches at 8 bases. V was pared by 4 bases and J by 10 bases, with 12 bases of the junction left unmatched. Germline CDR1 is SGHRS and CDR2 is YFSETQ. The CDR3 extends over 14 amino acids. The CDR3 loop is CASSNAGTGYHYTF. The CDR3 coding sequence is TGCGCCAGCAGCAACGCCGGGACAGGATACCACTACACCTTC. The complete variable domain, with remaining parts taken from reference TRBV5-1 and TRBJ1-2, reads KAGVTQTPRYLIKTRGQQVTLSCSPISGHRSVSWYQQTPGQGLQFLFEYFSETQRNKGNFPGRFSGRQFSNSRSEMNVSTLELGDSALYLCASSNAGTGYHYTFGSGTRLTVV.

The rearrangement links TRBV20-1 to TRBJ2-5; a weak D match, TRBD2 (5 bases). CDR1 and CDR2 (germline): DFQATT, SNEGSKA (reference sequence). The ends were cut back, 0 bases at V and 11 bases at J, with 10 bases in the middle. This CDR3 is built from 11 residues. The CDR3 loop reads CSARDRTGQYF. CDR3 coding DNA: TGCAGTGCTAGAGATAGGACGGGGCAGTACTTC.

CDR3 region: CASSYSLSGNTIYF. The CDR3 bases are TGTGCCAGCAGTTACTCCCTCTCTGGAAACACCATATATTTT. V usage is TRBV6-5 and J usage is TRBJ1-3; D gene unclear. This CDR3 is 14 amino acids long. CDR1 MNHEY and CDR2 SVGAGI come from the germline V gene. Trimming stripped 0 bases from V and 0 bases from J, with 3 bases between.

This clone was seen a few times. The chain couples TRBV6-1 to TRBJ1-3; D ambiguous. Trimming removed 8 bases at V and 1 base at J, with 9 bases between. The CDR3 spans 13 residues. Germline CDR1 and CDR2: MNHNS and SASEGT. The CDR3 bases are TGTGCCAGCGGCAGCGGTTCTGGAAACACCATATATTTT. Amino acid sequence: CASGSGSGNTIYF.

The DNA for the CDR3 is TGTGCCAGCAGAGACTCACTACGGGTTCGTAACACTGAAGCTTTCTTT. It codes for CASRDSLRVRNTEAFF. This chain links TRBV19 with TRBJ1-1, with D uncertain. Deletions cut 9 bases from V and 2 bases from J, with 22 bases between. The CDR3 covers 16 residues. The germline gives CDR1 LNHDA, CDR2 SQIVND (reference sequence).

J is TRBJ1-5 and V is TRBV4-2; D unclear. Trimming pared 1 base from V and 5 bases from J, leaving 9 bases between. The CDR3 length is 14 residues. Looked up from germline, CDR1 is LGHNA and CDR2 is YNFKEQ. The CDR3 sequence is CASSQGQHDQPQHF. The CDR3 bases are TGTGCCAGCAGCCAAGGGCAACACGATCAGCCCCAGCATTTT.

The genes are TRBV4-1 and TRBJ1-2; possible D gene TRBD1, 6 bases. Trimming cost V 3 bases and J 8 bases, with 19 bases left between them. This CDR3 is 15 amino acids long. Germline loops: CDR1 MGHRA, CDR2 YSYEKL. CDR3 sequence: CASSQSSGVIGGYTF. CDR3 DNA sequence: TGCGCCAGCAGCCAGTCATCAGGGGTGATCGGCGGCTACACCTTC.

The J gene is TRBJ2-4, the V gene TRBV19; no reliable D call. Germline values: CDR1 LNHDA, CDR2 SQIVND (reference sequence). The CDR3 has 13 residues. With 6 bases removed from V and 1 base from J, the gap between germline ends came to 7 bases. The CDR3 DNA is TGTGCCAGTAGAACAACGGCCAAAAACATTCAGTACTTC. This encodes CASRTTAKNIQYF. Supplemented by reference TRBV19 and TRBJ2-4, the full variable domain reads DGGITQSPKYLFRKEGQNVTLSCEQNLNHDAMYWYRQDPGQGLRLIYYSQIVNDFQKGDIAEGYSVSREKKESFPLTVTSAQKNPTAFYLCASRTTAKNIQYFGAGTRLSVL.

This clone was detected only once. DNA for the CDR3: TGTGCCAGCAGTATGTTGGGGGGCCGGGACAGGGTGGACGAGCAGTACTTC. Its protein is CASSMLGGRDRVDEQYF. The chain carries TRBV27 and TRBJ2-7, with 9 bases aligning to TRBD1. Unmatched junction bases numbered 16, after V lost 5 bases and J lost 5 bases. There are 17 residues in the CDR3. The germline CDR1 and CDR2 sequences are MNHEY and SMNVEV (reference sequence).

The chain recombines TRBV27 with TRBJ2-1; 9 nucleotides align to TRBD2. The CDR3 length is 15 residues. V lost 5 bases to trimming and J lost 9 bases; unmatched junction nucleotides: 11. The germline CDR1 and CDR2 sequences are MNHEY and SMNVEV (reference sequence). The CDR3 loop is CASSPAGGAWGEQFF. The CDR3 DNA reads as TGTGCCAGCAGTCCGGCGGGGGGGGCCTGGGGTGAGCAGTTCTTC.

The CDR3 sequence is CASSPTGVPDEQYF. CDR3 nucleotide sequence: TGTGCCAGCAGCCCGACAGGGGTTCCCGACGAGCAGTACTTC. The chain uses TRBV5-4 and TRBJ2-7, with 8 bases lining up with TRBD1. The CDR3 has 14 residues. V trimming: 4 bases; J trimming: 5 bases; junction bases outside the gene matches: 8. Germline assignment: CDR1 SGHNT and CDR2 YYREEE (reference sequence).

The chain combines TRBV5-1 with TRBJ2-1; 12 nucleotides line up with TRBD2. V shed 1 base and J 7 bases; nucleotides not matched to a gene: 9. CDR3 length equals 17 residues. CDR1 is SGHRS, CDR2 YFSETQ, per germline. CDR3 residues: CASSLPHLAGGRNEQFF. In DNA, the CDR3 is TGCGCCAGCAGCTTGCCCCATCTAGCGGGGGGGCGTAATGAGCAGTTCTTC.

The J gene is TRBJ2-3, the V gene TRBV28, with no clear D. Germline-derived CDR1 and CDR2 are MDHEN and SYDVKM. Between the trimmed V and J ends, which lost 2 bases and 0 bases, there was a span of 6 bases. The CDR3 has 14 residues. The CDR3 nucleotides read TGTGCCAGCAGTTTAGTGCGGAGCACAGATACGCAGTATTTT. Protein: CASSLVRSTDTQYF.

The chain combines TRBV25-1 with TRBJ2-5; possibly TRBD1 for D (7 bases). The germline V and J ends were trimmed by 3 bases and 5 bases, with 10 bases remaining between them. The CDR3 consists of 13 residues. CDR1 is MGHDK and CDR2 is SYGVNS in the germline V gene. The DNA of the CDR3 is TGTGCCAGCAGTGAGCCAGGGGGGGAGACCCAGTACTTC. Amino acid sequence: CASSEPGGETQYF.

The V gene is TRBV4-3, the J gene TRBJ2-3; D may be TRBD2 (5 bases). V lost 4 bases, J lost 2 bases, and 16 bases lay in between. Germline V gene lookup returns CDR1 LGHNA and CDR2 YSLEER. This CDR3 is built from 16 residues. The CDR3 bases are TGCGCCAGCAGCCCGGGCCGGGATACAAACACAGATACGCAGTATTTT. As protein: CASSPGRDTNTDTQYF.

The rearrangement uses TRBV5-1 and TRBJ2-7; TRBD2 aligns across 11 bases. Per the germline V gene, CDR1 is SGHRS and CDR2 is YFSETQ. J gave up 7 bases and V 5 bases, and 11 bases lay outside the gene matches. CDR3 length: 15 residues. Here the CDR3 reads CASSRSGRLAGEQYF. DNA of the CDR3: TGCGCCAGCAGTCGGTCCGGTAGACTAGCGGGAGAGCAGTACTTC.

The chain couples TRBV19 to TRBJ1-4, with a weak D call TRBD1 (5 bases). Trimming cost V 10 bases and J 7 bases, with 19 bases left between them. CDR1 and CDR2 from the germline V gene are LNHDA and SQIVND (reference sequence). The CDR3 has 14 amino acids. CDR3 sequence reads: CATLSRGMGEKLFF. As DNA, the CDR3 is TGTGCCACCCTATCAAGGGGCATGGGTGAAAAACTGTTTTTT.